The 8 T cell receptor beta chains given below trace back to one sample, sequenced in a study of technical replicates of blood from a handful of donors. Assay used: immunoSEQ multiplex PCR; TCRdb lists only in-frame clones, some missing. The table records fewer than 110,000 clones, nearly 96% of them present only once. Sequencing was done on a sample of T cells isolated from PBMCs. Receptors originate from a human donor in good health.

This chain uses TRBV6-5 with TRBJ1-3; D is undetermined. CDR1 is MNHEY and CDR2 is SVGAGI in the germline V gene. This CDR3 is 14 amino acids long. The V and J ends lost 7 bases and 0 bases respectively, with 10 bases between them. CDR3 coding DNA: TGTGCCAGCATTTCGTTCAGCTCTGGAAACACCATATATTTT. Translated: CASISFSSGNTIYF.

The CDR3, as DNA: TGTGCCACCGCGGATAGCCTTAAATCCTACGAGCAGTACTTC. This codes for CATADSLKSYEQYF. V is TRBV28 and J is TRBJ2-7; D is unresolved. V was shortened by 10 bases and J by 1 base, with 17 bases between the two germline ends. Germline V gene data show CDR1 as MDHEN and CDR2 as SYDVKM. CDR3 length: 14 residues.

This clone was picked up one time. This rearrangement joins TRBV5-4 to TRBJ1-1; the D gene is possibly TRBD1 (5 bases). Germline CDR1 and CDR2: SGHNT and YYREEE (reference sequence). This CDR3 contains 14 residues. Trimming removed 5 bases from V and 1 base from J, with 12 bases in between. The CDR3, as DNA: TGTGCCAGCAGATGGGGCCAGTCGAACACTGAAGCTTTCTTT. Translated, it gives CASRWGQSNTEAFF.

This clone was seen a single time. The chain couples TRBV2 to TRBJ2-6; 9 bases map to TRBD1. The V gene end was trimmed by 6 bases and the J gene end by 0 bases; junction bases not matched to a gene: 3. The CDR3 has 16 amino acids. Germline V gene sequence: CDR1 SNHLY, CDR2 FYNNEI. DNA of the CDR3: TGTGCCAGCAGCCCGACAGGGGGCTCTGGGGCCAACGTCCTGACTTTC. Its protein product is CASSPTGGSGANVLTF.

V is TRBV14 and J is TRBJ1-1; D unresolved. CDR3 length equals 13 residues. Deletions cut 2 bases from V and 10 bases from J, with 14 bases between. CDR1 and CDR2 (germline): SGHDN, FVKESK. CDR3 in amino acids: CASSQNRVSRAFF. Here the CDR3 DNA reads TGTGCCAGCAGCCAAAATCGGGTCAGCCGAGCTTTCTTT.

V usage is TRBV5-1 and J usage is TRBJ2-3; 8 bases agree with TRBD2. The CDR3 spans 16 residues. Germline-derived CDR1 and CDR2 are SGHRS and YFSETQ. With V trimmed by 0 bases and J by 1 base, 4 bases remained unmatched. CDR3 protein: CASSLEAGGGTDTQYF. CDR3 DNA: TGCGCCAGCAGCTTGGAGGCGGGAGGAGGCACAGATACGCAGTATTTT.

The chain carries TRBV11-2 and TRBJ2-3; D possibly corresponds to TRBD1 (5 bases). Trimming took off 3 bases at V and 0 bases at J, with 16 bases between the two ends. The length of the CDR3 is 17 residues. Germline CDR1 SGHAT, CDR2 FQNNGV. The CDR3: CASSLGLWAVSTDTQYF. The CDR3, as DNA: TGTGCCAGCAGCTTGGGGCTATGGGCGGTGAGCACAGATACGCAGTATTTT.

The chain is built from TRBV16 and TRBJ2-5, with TRBD1 matching over 8 bases. The J segment lost 5 bases and the V segment lost 2 bases, leaving 4 bases of the junction unmatched. Per the germline V gene, CDR1 is KGHSY and CDR2 is FQNENV. The CDR3 consists of 14 residues. CDR3 residues: CASSQTTGVETQYF. The CDR3 DNA is TGTGCCAGCAGCCAAACGACAGGGGTGGAGACCCAGTACTTC.